This section outlines one T cell receptor beta chain sequence together with its context. What it recognizes is unknown. CDR1 is SGHKS, CDR2 YYEKEE, per germline (reference sequence). This CDR3 contains 15 residues. The ends were cut back, 2 bases at V and 5 bases at J, with 16 bases in the middle. This sample stems from a study of T cell repertoires in cytomegalovirus infection. TCRdb recomputed calls from the reads with MiXCR, one row per CDR3 protein. The sample shows about 52,000 distinct CDR3 sequences, 15% to 20% of them seen only once. The chain links TRBV5-5 to TRBJ1-1, with D tentatively TRBD1 (6 bases). This receptor was taken from a human donor in good health (CMV status not recorded). Some clones in this sample may be carry-over from other donors' samples. Sequencing used CD8+ T cells from cultured PBMCs, obtained from culture after CMV antigen stimulation. As DNA, the CDR3 is TGTGCCAGCAGCTTTGATGGGGGCAGATTGACTGAAGCTTTCTTT. This encodes CASSFDGGRLTEAFF.